This TCR beta chain was captured by sequencing in a study of T cells in Graves' hyperthyroidism and ophthalmopathy. In the study overall: Staff took peripheral blood when the initial diagnosis was made, before any treatment began.

RNA transcripts served as the template for amplifying TCR beta CDR3 regions. Carried out on the TCR CDR3, a first-round RT-PCR used the HTBI primer set. MiXCR was run by TCRdb on the multiplex PCR reads, yielding one entry per CDR3 protein. The sample holds roughly 700,000 distinct CDR3 sequences, around 40% seen once. Patients counted as stable if ophthalmopathy did not develop within 18 months. The PBMCs had their origin in 7.5 to 10 ml of fresh peripheral blood. Germline-derived CDR1 and CDR2 are SEHNR and FQNEAQ (reference sequence). J lost 3 bases, V lost 5 bases, and 6 bases had no gene match. The CDR3 covers 16 residues.

The chain links TRBV7-9 to TRBJ2-7; TRBD2 matches at 14 bases. The sample taken for sequencing was blood. The sequence was obtained from a woman in her thirties or forties with Graves' hyperthyroidism. CDR3 nucleotides: TGTGCCAGCAGCCGTGGGACTAGCGGGAGACACTACGAGCAGTACTTC. Its protein product is CASSRGTSGRHYEQYF.